What follows are 9 T cell receptor beta chains derived from one specimen sequenced in a study of blood T cell repertoires in COVID-19. Clones were sequenced by immunoSEQ multiplex PCR, and TCRdb holds only the in-frame ones, with some missing. The sample lists 150,000 to 200,000 clones, roughly nine tenths occurring once. The specimen was PBMCs or T cells enriched from blood (not recorded which). These receptors were obtained from a human donor with acute COVID-19. The donor label of this sample is uncertain.

The rearrangement uses TRBV6-5 and TRBJ1-2; 7 bases agree with TRBD1. V shed 4 bases, J shed 7 bases, and the junction held 9 bases outside the gene matches. Germline V gives CDR1 MNHEY, CDR2 SVGAGI. The CDR3 is 14 amino acids. Here the CDR3 reads CASSLSTGRGGYTF. CDR3 nucleotide sequence: TGTGCCAGCAGTTTATCGACAGGGAGAGGTGGCTACACCTTC.

The genes are TRBV5-1 and TRBJ1-1; D may be TRBD1 (5 bases). The CDR3 is 14 amino acids. Germline CDR1 reads SGHRS; CDR2 reads YFSETQ. V was pared by 4 bases and J by 5 bases, with 15 bases between. CDR3 DNA sequence: TGCGCCAGCAGCCCCGGACGGGAGGGGACTGAAGCTTTCTTT. It yields the protein CASSPGREGTEAFF. The full variable domain, with the rest looked up from reference TRBV5-1 and TRBJ1-1, is KAGVTQTPRYLIKTRGQQVTLSCSPISGHRSVSWYQQTPGQGLQFLFEYFSETQRNKGNFPGRFSGRQFSNSRSEMNVSTLELGDSALYLCASSPGREGTEAFFGQGTRLTVV.

In this sample, this clone turned up once. The V and J genes are TRBV3-1 (or the pseudogene TRBV3-2) and TRBJ2-6; D gene unclear. With 0 bases removed from V and 0 bases from J, the gap between germline ends came to 3 bases. Germline V gene sequence: CDR1 LGHDT, CDR2 YNNKEL (reference sequence). The CDR3 spans 15 residues. This chain's CDR3 is CASSQDNSGANVLTF. The DNA for the CDR3 is TGTGCCAGCAGCCAAGACAACTCTGGGGCCAACGTCCTGACTTTC.

V usage is TRBV4-3 and J usage is TRBJ2-7, with D possibly being TRBD1 (6 bases). The germline V and J ends were trimmed by 3 bases and 5 bases, with 23 bases remaining between them. Germline V gene lookup returns CDR1 LGHNA and CDR2 YSLEER. The CDR3 is 17 amino acids. CDR3 loop: CASSHELQGLGPDEQYF. DNA of the CDR3: TGCGCCAGCAGCCACGAATTACAGGGTTTAGGACCCGACGAGCAGTACTTC.

V usage is TRBV2 and J usage is TRBJ2-3; 8 nucleotides align to TRBD2. The CDR3 has 13 residues. With V trimmed by 7 bases and J by 8 bases, 8 bases remained unmatched. Germline-derived CDR1 and CDR2 are SNHLY and FYNNEI. The CDR3 DNA follows: TGTGCCAGCAAGGGCGGGGGGCACGTTACGCAGTATTTT. Translating it yields CASKGGGHVTQYF.

The chain employs TRBV5-4 and TRBJ2-7; 10 nucleotides line up with TRBD2. The CDR3 sequence is 13 residues long. The germline V gene has CDR1 SGHNT and CDR2 YYREEE (reference sequence). J was trimmed by 9 bases and V by 0 bases; bases with no gene match: 3. The CDR3 is CASSLASGGAQYF. The DNA for the CDR3 is TGTGCCAGCAGCTTGGCGAGCGGGGGGGCGCAGTACTTC.

V and J are TRBV6-5 and TRBJ2-7; D unresolved. Germline V gives CDR1 MNHEY, CDR2 SVGAGI. The CDR3 has 12 amino acids. Between the trimmed V and J ends, which lost 10 bases and 2 bases, there was a span of 12 bases. The CDR3 loop is CATTGLTYEQYF. The CDR3 nucleotides read TGTGCCACCACGGGTCTTACCTACGAGCAGTACTTC.

V usage is TRBV4-1 and J usage is TRBJ1-2, with a weak D call TRBD1 (5 bases). The CDR3 spans 15 residues. V lost 0 bases to trimming and J lost 4 bases, with 12 bases between them. Germline CDR1 and CDR2: MGHRA and YSYEKL. For the CDR3, the DNA is TGCGCCAGCAGCCAAGATTGGGGCAGTACCTATGGCTACACCTTC. Translated: CASSQDWGSTYGYTF.

This clone was picked up one time. The chain links TRBV28 to TRBJ1-1, with TRBD1 identical over 10 bases. Germline-derived CDR1 and CDR2 are MDHEN and SYDVKM. V was clipped by 4 bases and J by 11 bases; unmatched bases: 4. This CDR3 region has 12 residues. The CDR3 region is CASSSGTGDAFF. The CDR3 nucleotides are TGTGCCAGCAGTTCCGGGACAGGGGATGCTTTCTTT.